This passage covers 8 T cell receptor beta chains from one sample sequenced in a study of CD4+ T cells in melanoma (dated by TCRdb to between 2021 and 2022). Libraries were made using the immunoSEQ multiplex PCR assay. This is the immuneACCESS table as TCRdb keeps it, with only in-frame sequences that have V and J called. A part of the clones is gone; compared with another copy, unresolved V genes explain less than half, and the rest is unexplained. This sample lists some 9,100 clones; 60% to 80% were detected once. The top ten constitute 15% to 20% of the sample. The specimen was peripheral blood. Every receptor here comes from a human donor with melanoma.

The V call is TRBV4-1, the J call TRBJ2-5; the D gene is possibly TRBD2 (6 bases). The J call is in doubt because the DNA end fits TRBJ2-7 better. This CDR3 contains 14 residues. CDR1 is MGHRA and CDR2 is YSYEKL in the germline V gene. The CDR3 coding sequence is TGCGCCAGCAGCCAAGGGGGACTCGGCTACGAGCAGTACTTC. As protein: CASSQGGLGYEQYF.

The chain links TRBV10-2 to TRBJ2-1; D call uncertain. CDR3 size: 13 residues. CDR1 is WSHSY and CDR2 is SAAADI in the germline V gene. V was clipped by 7 bases and J by 2 bases, with 9 bases between them. The CDR3 loop reads CASTVGTYNEQFF. CDR3 nucleotides: TGCGCCAGCACTGTGGGGACCTACAATGAGCAGTTCTTC.

Written as DNA, the CDR3 is TGTGCCTGGAGACAGGAGTTCTCCTACAATGAGCAGTTCTTC. This gives the protein CAWRQEFSYNEQFF. The rearrangement joins TRBV30 to TRBJ2-1; D possibly corresponds to TRBD1 (5 bases). Germline CDR1 is GTSNPN and CDR2 is SVGIG (reference sequence). Trimming pared 3 bases from V and 0 bases from J, leaving 9 bases between. The CDR3 runs 14 residues.

This chain links TRBV4-3 with TRBJ2-2; 10 nucleotides align to TRBD1. The germline CDR1 and CDR2 sequences are LGHNA and YSLEER. The CDR3 has 15 amino acids. V was clipped by 3 bases and J by 5 bases; unmatched bases: 3. The CDR3 sequence: CASSQDRGWTGELFF. CDR3 nucleotides: TGCGCCAGCAGCCAGGACAGGGGGTGGACCGGGGAGCTGTTTTTT.

V is TRBV9 and J is TRBJ2-7, with D possibly matching TRBD2 (6 bases). Per the germline V gene, CDR1 is SGDLS and CDR2 is YYNGEE. Trimming pared 4 bases from V and 1 base from J, leaving 15 bases between. There are 15 residues in the CDR3. The CDR3 loop is CASSLSGGFSYEQYF. The CDR3 DNA reads as TGTGCCAGCAGCCTCTCTGGGGGGTTTTCCTACGAGCAGTACTTC.

By share, this clone counts as medium-sized. Other DNA sequences in this specimen translate into the identical CDR3. J is TRBJ1-1 and V is TRBV5-4; weak D call: TRBD1 (5 bases). Trimming removed 3 bases from V and 6 bases from J, with 12 bases in between. Germline V gene data show CDR1 as SGHNT and CDR2 as YYREEE (reference sequence). The CDR3 is 13 amino acids. The CDR3 spells CASSWKGVAEAFF. In DNA, the CDR3 is TGTGCCAGCAGCTGGAAAGGGGTCGCTGAAGCTTTCTTT.

J is TRBJ2-5 and V is TRBV7-9, with 8 bases matching TRBD1. The CDR3 contains 14 residues. Germline V gene data show CDR1 as SEHNR and CDR2 as FQNEAQ (reference sequence). V was clipped by 5 bases and J by 5 bases; unmatched bases: 7. CDR3 amino acids: CASSPRTGPETQYF. CDR3 in DNA: TGTGCCAGCAGCCCTCGGACAGGGCCGGAGACCCAGTACTTC.

J is TRBJ2-4 and V is TRBV6-6, with D possibly TRBD1 on 5 matching bases. CDR1 is MNHNY and CDR2 is SVGAGI in the germline V gene (reference sequence). V gave up 0 bases and J gave up 6 bases, with 9 bases separating them. This CDR3 comprises 14 residues. The CDR3 DNA follows: TGTGCCAGCAGTTACTCGGGGCGAGGAAACATTCAGTACTTC. Amino acids: CASSYSGRGNIQYF.